This T cell receptor beta chain was identified in a study of long-term antiretroviral therapy in people with HIV. General study findings and limits: Therapy changes, viral resistance and ART adherence were not documented in the available data. Across all time points, the repertoire was dominated by clones that expanded before ART.

The CDR3 totals 16 residues. Germline CDR1 and CDR2: SGDLS and YYNGEE. The V gene lost 0 bases and the J gene lost 1 base, with 14 bases spanning the gap. With respect to this clone: The antigen remains undetermined.

Sequencing used immunoSEQ v3.0 at survey level. Sequencing was intended to reach about 35,000-50,000 T-cell genomes per sample. Clones were read by immunoSEQ multiplex PCR, and TCRdb kept only the in-frame ones, dropping some. The sample has under 40,000 clones, about 85% seen once. Here the sequenced sample was unsorted PBMCs, taken roughly 2.8 years before starting antiretroviral therapy. The TCR originated in a woman in her 30s with HIV. The chain links TRBV9 to TRBJ2-7, with D possibly TRBD1 on 6 matching bases. The CDR3 DNA sequence: TGTGCCAGCAGCGTAGAGGGCGAGACAGGTTCCTACGAGCAGTACTTC. The encoded protein is CASSVEGETGSYEQYF.